Below, 8 T cell receptor beta chains from the same sample are listed, as sequenced in a study of metastatic and nonmetastatic thyroid tumors. Patients were all untreated before their thyroid surgery. TCRdb reprocessed the PCR reads using MiXCR. The sample has approximately 19,000 clones, 34% seen once. The sequencing input was tumor tissue. Receptor source: a male donor with papillary thyroid cancer or a benign thyroid nodule (not recorded which). Some clones in this sample may be carry-over from other donors' samples.

This clone has at least ten counts. The rearrangement joins TRBV7-3 to TRBJ2-3, with D hard to call. This CDR3 spans 13 amino acids. The V gene lost 5 bases and the J gene lost 6 bases, with 12 bases spanning the gap. Germline V CDR1 and CDR2: SGHTA, FQGTGA. The CDR3 protein is CASSQPPLDTQYF. The CDR3, as DNA: TGTGCCAGCAGCCAACCGCCCCTCGATACGCAGTATTTT.

There are many counts of this clone. This chain uses TRBV2 with TRBJ2-5, with 7 bases identical to TRBD2. Losses at the gene ends were 6 bases for V and 4 bases for J; bases not matched to a gene: 8. From germline, CDR1 is SNHLY and CDR2 FYNNEI. This CDR3 is 14 amino acids long. As DNA, the CDR3 is TGTGCCAGCAGCTGGGGGGGATCCGGAGAGACCCAGTACTTC. Amino acids: CASSWGGSGETQYF. Full variable domain (rest looked up from reference TRBV2 and TRBJ2-5): EPEVTQTPSHQVTQMGQEVILRCVPISNHLYFYWYRQILGQKVEFLVSFYNNEISEKSEIFDDQFSVERPDGSNFTLKIRSTKLEDSAMYFCASSWGGSGETQYFGPGTRLLVL.

In this sample, this clone is large. The chain links TRBV18 to TRBJ1-1; no clear D. CDR3 length: 16 residues. V gave up 3 bases and J gave up 1 base, with 15 bases separating them. The germline gives CDR1 KGHSH, CDR2 LQKENI. CDR3 nucleotide sequence: TGTGCCAGCTCACCCCCGAGCGCCGGGTCGAACACTGAAGCTTTCTTT. Translation gives CASSPPSAGSNTEAFF.

In its sample, this clone was seen many times. The chain carries TRBV6-1 and TRBJ2-1; TRBD2 is a possible D gene (6 bases). CDR3 length equals 15 residues. Trimming removed 8 bases at V and 2 bases at J, with 16 bases between. CDR1 is MNHNS and CDR2 is SASEGT in the germline V gene. CDR3 DNA sequence: TGTGCCAGCGCCGACACTAGCCCGGCCTACAATGAGCAGTTCTTC. As protein: CASADTSPAYNEQFF.

CDR3 sequence (DNA): TGTGCCAGCAGGGACTCGACTCCGACCTACGAGCAGTACTTC. Its protein is CASRDSTPTYEQYF. V gene TRBV2 combines with J gene TRBJ2-7; tentative D call: TRBD2 (5 bases). The CDR3 has 14 residues. CDR1 SNHLY and CDR2 FYNNEI come from the germline V gene. V shed 6 bases and J shed 2 bases, with 14 bases lying between them.

The genes are TRBV5-1 and TRBJ2-7; 7 bases agree with TRBD2. CDR1 is SGHRS and CDR2 is YFSETQ in the germline V gene. The CDR3 covers 15 residues. V dropped 2 bases and J dropped 10; count of bases not matched to a gene: 15. CDR3 coding DNA: TGCGCCAGCAGCTTCCCGGTCGGGGGGTGCGCCTATCAGTACTTC. It yields the protein CASSFPVGGCAYQYF. The complete variable domain, with remaining parts taken from reference TRBV5-1 and TRBJ2-7, reads KAGVTQTPRYLIKTRGQQVTLSCSPISGHRSVSWYQQTPGQGLQFLFEYFSETQRNKGNFPGRFSGRQFSNSRSEMNVSTLELGDSALYLCASSFPVGGCAYQYFGPGTRLTVT.

V is TRBV9 and J is TRBJ1-3; 7 nucleotides agree with TRBD1. Germline values: CDR1 SGDLS, CDR2 YYNGEE. The J segment lost 6 bases and the V segment lost 7 bases, leaving 7 bases of the junction unmatched. This CDR3 is built from 13 residues. The CDR3, as DNA: TGTGCCAGCGGTCGGGACAGCGTAAACACCATATATTTT. Translation: CASGRDSVNTIYF.

This clone appeared a few times. The chain employs TRBV27 and TRBJ2-1, with TRBD2 identical over 10 bases. The germline V gene encodes CDR1 MNHEY and CDR2 SMNVEV (reference sequence). The CDR3 spans 16 residues. Germline trimming cut 6 bases from V and 9 bases from J; bases unmatched to any gene: 14. This CDR3 reads CASSPSVTSGSGEQFF. The CDR3 coding sequence is TGTGCCAGCAGCCCCTCCGTGACTAGCGGGTCGGGTGAGCAGTTCTTC.